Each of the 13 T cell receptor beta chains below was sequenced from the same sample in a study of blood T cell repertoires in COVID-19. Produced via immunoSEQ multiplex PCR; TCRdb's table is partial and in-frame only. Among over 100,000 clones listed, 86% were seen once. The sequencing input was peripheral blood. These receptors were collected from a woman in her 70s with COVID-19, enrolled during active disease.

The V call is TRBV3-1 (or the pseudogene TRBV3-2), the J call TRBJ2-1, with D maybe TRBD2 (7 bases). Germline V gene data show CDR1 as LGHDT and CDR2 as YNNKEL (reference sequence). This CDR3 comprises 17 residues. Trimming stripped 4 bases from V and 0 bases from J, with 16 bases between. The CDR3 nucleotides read TGTGCCAGCAGCCTCCCCAAGGGGGGGAGCTCCTACAATGAGCAGTTCTTC. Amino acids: CASSLPKGGSSYNEQFF.

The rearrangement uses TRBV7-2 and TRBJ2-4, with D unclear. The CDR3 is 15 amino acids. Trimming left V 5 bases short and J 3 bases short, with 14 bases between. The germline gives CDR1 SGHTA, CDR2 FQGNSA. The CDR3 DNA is TGTGCCAGCAGCCCGGGTCGTTTAGTCAAAAACATTCAGTACTTC. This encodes CASSPGRLVKNIQYF.

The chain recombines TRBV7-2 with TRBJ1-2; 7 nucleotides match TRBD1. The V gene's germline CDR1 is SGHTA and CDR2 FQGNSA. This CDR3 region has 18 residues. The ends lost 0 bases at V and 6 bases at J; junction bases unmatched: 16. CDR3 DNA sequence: TGTGCCAGCAGCTTAGCCCCAATCTCCCTTACAGGGGAGGATGGCTACACCTTC. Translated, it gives CASSLAPISLTGEDGYTF.

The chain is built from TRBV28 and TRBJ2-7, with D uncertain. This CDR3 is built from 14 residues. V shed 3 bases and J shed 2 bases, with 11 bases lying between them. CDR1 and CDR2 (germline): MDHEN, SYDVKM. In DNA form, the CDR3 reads TGTGCCAGCAGTTTTCTTACAGAACCCTACGAGCAGTACTTC. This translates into CASSFLTEPYEQYF.

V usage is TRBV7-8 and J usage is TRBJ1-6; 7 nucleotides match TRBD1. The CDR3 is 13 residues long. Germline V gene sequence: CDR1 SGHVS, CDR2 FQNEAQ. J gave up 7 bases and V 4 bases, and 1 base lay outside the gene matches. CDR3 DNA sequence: TGTGCCAGCAGCTCGGACAGGAATTCACCCCTCCACTTT. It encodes CASSSDRNSPLHF.

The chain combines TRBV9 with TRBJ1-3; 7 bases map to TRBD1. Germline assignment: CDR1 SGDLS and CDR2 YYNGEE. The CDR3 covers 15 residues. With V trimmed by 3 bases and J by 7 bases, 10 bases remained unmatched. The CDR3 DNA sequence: TGTGCCAGCAGCGCTCTGCCAGGGGGGCAGAACACCATATATTTT. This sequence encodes CASSALPGGQNTIYF.

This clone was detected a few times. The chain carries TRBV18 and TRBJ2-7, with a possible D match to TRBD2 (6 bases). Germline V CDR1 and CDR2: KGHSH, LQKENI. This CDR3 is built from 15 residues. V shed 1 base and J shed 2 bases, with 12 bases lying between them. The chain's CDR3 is CASSPLPGSTYEQYF. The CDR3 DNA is TGTGCCAGCTCACCACTCCCCGGGAGCACCTACGAGCAGTACTTC.

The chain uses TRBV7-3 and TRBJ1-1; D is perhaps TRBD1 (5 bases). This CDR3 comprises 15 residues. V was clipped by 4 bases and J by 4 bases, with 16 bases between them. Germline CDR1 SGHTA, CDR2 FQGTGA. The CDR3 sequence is CASSSPGGRGTEAFF. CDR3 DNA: TGTGCCAGCAGCTCCCCCGGGGGGAGAGGCACTGAAGCTTTCTTT.

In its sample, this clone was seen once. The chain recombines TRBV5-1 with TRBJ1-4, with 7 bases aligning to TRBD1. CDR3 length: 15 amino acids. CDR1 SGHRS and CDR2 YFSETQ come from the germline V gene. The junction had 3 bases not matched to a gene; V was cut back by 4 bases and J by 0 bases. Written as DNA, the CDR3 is TGCGCCAGCAGCACCGGACAGGCAACTAATGAAAAACTGTTTTTT. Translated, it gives CASSTGQATNEKLFF.

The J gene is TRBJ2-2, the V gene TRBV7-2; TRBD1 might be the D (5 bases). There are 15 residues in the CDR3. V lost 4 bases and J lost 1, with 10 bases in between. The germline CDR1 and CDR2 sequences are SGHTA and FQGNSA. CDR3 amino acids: CASSSQGGNTGELFF. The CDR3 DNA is TGTGCCAGCAGCTCCCAGGGTGGGAACACCGGGGAGCTGTTTTTT.

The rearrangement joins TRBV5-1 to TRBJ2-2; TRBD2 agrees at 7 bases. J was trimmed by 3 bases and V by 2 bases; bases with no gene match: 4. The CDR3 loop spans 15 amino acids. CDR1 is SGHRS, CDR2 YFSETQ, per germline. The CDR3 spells CASSFETSDTGELFF. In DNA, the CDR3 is TGCGCCAGCAGCTTCGAAACTAGCGACACCGGGGAGCTGTTTTTT.

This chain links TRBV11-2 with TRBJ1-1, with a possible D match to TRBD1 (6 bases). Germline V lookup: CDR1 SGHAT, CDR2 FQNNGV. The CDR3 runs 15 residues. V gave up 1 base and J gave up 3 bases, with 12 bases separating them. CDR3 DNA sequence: TGTGCCAGCAGCTTAGCATGGGGGCGGGACACTGAAGCTTTCTTT. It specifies CASSLAWGRDTEAFF.

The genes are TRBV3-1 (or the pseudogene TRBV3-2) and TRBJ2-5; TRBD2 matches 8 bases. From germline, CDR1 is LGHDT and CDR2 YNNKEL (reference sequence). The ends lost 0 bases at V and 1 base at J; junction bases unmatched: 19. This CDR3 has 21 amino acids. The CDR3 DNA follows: TGTGCCAGCAGCCAAGATGAGTGGTCGGCGGGGGGCCCCGAGGTCCAAGAGACCCAGTACTTC. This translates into CASSQDEWSAGGPEVQETQYF.